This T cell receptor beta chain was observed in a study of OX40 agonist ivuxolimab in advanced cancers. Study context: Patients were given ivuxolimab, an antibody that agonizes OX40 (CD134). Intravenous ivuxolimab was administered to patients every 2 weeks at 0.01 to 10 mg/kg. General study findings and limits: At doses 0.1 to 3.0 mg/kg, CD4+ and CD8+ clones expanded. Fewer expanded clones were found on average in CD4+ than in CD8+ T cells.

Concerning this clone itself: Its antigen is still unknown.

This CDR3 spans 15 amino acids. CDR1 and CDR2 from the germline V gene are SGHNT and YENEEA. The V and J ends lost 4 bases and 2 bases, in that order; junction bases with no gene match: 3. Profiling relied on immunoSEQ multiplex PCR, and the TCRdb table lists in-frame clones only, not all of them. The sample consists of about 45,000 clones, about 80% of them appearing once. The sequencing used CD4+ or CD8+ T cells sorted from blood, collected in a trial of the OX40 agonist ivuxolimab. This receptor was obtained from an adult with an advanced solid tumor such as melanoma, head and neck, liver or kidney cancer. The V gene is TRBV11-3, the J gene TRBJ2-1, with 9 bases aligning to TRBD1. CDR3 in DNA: TGTGCCAGCAGCTCAGGGACAGGGACCTACAATGAGCAGTTCTTC. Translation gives CASSSGTGTYNEQFF.